This TCR beta chain stems from a study of cytomegalovirus exposure and HLA in healthy donors (dated by TCRdb to 2015 to 2018). About the investigation overall: An earlier analysis of some 600 of the donors reported 276 Gb of sequence data and 95 million to 120 million unique TCR beta sequences obtained from roughly 170 million T cells. An early release that covered about 600 HLA-typed donors contained about 300 gigabases of sequencing data and 85 million to 100 million unique TCR sequences. The genetic ancestry cluster associated with self-reported Caucasian donors included 70% to 85% of the 350 to 500 genotyped donors. The study aimed to test whether cataloging public T cell receptors could reveal signatures of past pathogen exposure. The study profiled the T cell repertoires of hundreds of subjects by immunosequencing and related them to cytomegalovirus serostatus. In addition to the first cohort of about 650 subjects, a separate validation cohort of approximately 130 different subjects was used. To predict cytomegalovirus infection status, the study brought together high-throughput TCR immunosequencing, statistical association of individual TCRs with disease status, and machine learning. A later analysis re-examined previously published TCR beta repertoires from over 500 donors and added high-resolution HLA genotyping to investigate patterns of TCR occurrence. Rather than using new phenotypic data, the later analysis identified candidate immune exposures from TCR beta sequences and from how often those sequences occurred across donors. An earlier analysis of some 600 of the donors applied high-throughput TCR beta sequencing to assess whether each TCR beta V gene segment acted as functional or pseudogenic. Donor age, sex, ethnicity and CMV serostatus were compiled together with the repertoire data. In a later genetic analysis, genome-wide SNP genotypes for about three fifths of the roughly 670 donors were used, and that subset was treated as a discovery cohort. Every discovery cohort repertoire had been produced on one sequencing platform. HLA typing included class I and class II loci at four-digit resolution. Typing coverage differed by locus: A, B, C, DRB1 and DQB1 were typed in roughly 620-640 donors, DQA1 in 500 to 550, DPA1 in 600 to 610, and DPB1 in just under 490. Five DR-DQ haplotypes were handled as single units for association and clustering because linkage in the cohort was strong. Among a few hundred genotyped donors of the cohort, an average of about 240,000 unique TCR beta nucleotide sequences were sequenced per donor, roughly 18% of them non-productive.

In regard to this clone: Its recognized antigen is unknown. Base qualities are not provided; no much larger clone lies one nucleotide away.

General findings and caveats noted by the study authors: A further reported finding was that TCR beta sequences accurately predicted the HLA-A and HLA-B alleles for most subjects in the first cohort. Some IMGT-functional V segments, including TRBV6-2 and TRBV6-3, could not be distinguished by the 87-base-pair reads and were therefore excluded. A later analysis found that most CMV-associated TCR beta chains appeared HLA-restricted, with HLA associations seemingly driven largely by CMV exposure. Assigning TCR associations to individual alleles was difficult when HLA alleles, especially DR and DQ, strongly co-occurred. In vitro tests confirmed that a few of the cytomegalovirus-associated TCR beta chains recognize cytomegalovirus antigens. In a later analysis, several top co-occurrence clusters were reported to appear linked to parvovirus B19, influenza, CMV and Epstein-Barr virus. A group of highly shared sequence variants was considered likely to be a technical artifact of the sequencing pipeline. Most TCR sequences were observed very rarely across donors, whereas some public TCRs were present in many individuals. Correlated functional status among segregating V segments might reflect linkage disequilibrium, but an unknown experimental factor could not be ruled out. According to a later genetic analysis, donors in an Asian-associated ancestry cluster had fewer N-insertions in productive TCRs than the roughly 670-donor mean. Because HLA typing was missing for some donors at each locus, association tests included only the typed subset. Because counts were too low, 15 to 20 rarely observed V segments, including chromosome 9 orphons, were excluded from the earlier analysis of 587 of the donors. The only immune exposure information available for the cohort was CMV serostatus. In a later analysis, HLA-associated TCR beta chains showed more clonal expansion and lower generation probabilities than non-associated chains that were equally common. In both the original and validation cohorts, the classifier was reported to diagnose cytomegalovirus status with high specificity and sensitivity. An earlier analysis of approximately 590 of the donors showed that most TCR beta V segments appeared in productive rearrangements either about 87% or about 30% of the time, which broadly matched IMGT annotations. In a later analysis, TCR association rates were found to vary across HLA loci, with the most associated TCRs seen for DRB1 alleles and the fewest for HLA-C alleles. Roughly uniform sequencing depth across donors was assumed in presence/absence analyses, although this assumption may not hold. Specific HLA alleles were associated with 15,000 to 20,000 TCR beta sequences at a false discovery rate of 0.05 in a later analysis. In this cohort, only TCR beta chains were sequenced, and detectable features were limited by the absence of alpha or paired-chain data. The authors suggested that the approach could potentially be extended to other disease states and immunological phenotypes. An association between a missense DCLRE1C variant and V-gene and J-gene trimming of TCR beta chains was found in a later genetic analysis and replicated in an independent cohort. In the study, some 160 TCR beta chains were listed as associated with cytomegalovirus.

The library was generated by the immunoSEQ multiplex PCR assay. The multiplex PCR relied on a mix of 60 forward primers for TCR Vbeta segments and 13 reverse primers for TCR Jbeta segments. Amplification of the CDR3 region of rearranged TCR beta genes was performed with a multiplex PCR assay on genomic DNA. On the Illumina HiSeq System, the amplified TCR beta libraries were sequenced as 87-base-pair reads. Processing in the source paper ran as follows. A later analysis tallied tens of millions of unique TCR beta chains across the 650 to 750 repertoires, and some 12 million of those chains were shared by two or more donors. Raw reads were error-corrected and collapsed into unique sequences by a nearest-neighbor algorithm in which closely related sequences were merged to remove PCR and sequencing errors. Alignment of CDR3 sequences to IMGT reference sequences was used to assign V, D and J gene segments. For a sequence to be retained, a match of at least six nucleotides was required to both a V gene segment and a J gene segment. A rearrangement was called productive if the CDR3 had no stop codons and remained in frame with V and J, and every other rearrangement was called non-productive. Following IMGT convention, CDR3 was defined as the stretch from the second conserved V-encoded cysteine to the conserved J-encoded phenylalanine. In an earlier analysis of some 550 of the donors, sequences lacking an unambiguous match to a single V gene segment were excluded. In an earlier analysis of 587 of the donors, a V segment was called functional when productive rearrangements were above 56.7%, and segregating when the standard deviation between donors exceeded 5%. A statistical classification framework was built to diagnose cytomegalovirus status from the catalog of TCR beta chain sequences. V and J gene assignment, in a later analysis, came from comparing TCR nucleotide sequences with IMGT/GENE-DB human TR gene sequences. Using the TCRdist pipeline, a later analysis assigned CDR3 sequences along with most-parsimonious VDJ recombination scenarios. In a later analysis, every TCR beta chain was defined by the combination of its CDR3 amino acid sequence and its V-gene family, and reads without a unique V-gene family were dropped. As a way to deal with suspected cross-contamination and a sequencing artifact, a later analysis dropped 500 to 700 nucleotide sequences that were highly shared and had low generation probability. In a later analysis, a clonal expansion index was calculated for each public chain from normalized within-repertoire ranks of inferred template counts. Generation probabilities in a later analysis came from a VDJ recombination model fitted to out-of-frame rearrangements, and those results were checked against IGoR. Hypergeometric tests were used in a later analysis to score TCR-TCR, TCR-HLA and TCR-CMV co-occurrence, with a repertoire-size bias correction applied to the TCR pairs. In a later analysis, false discovery rates were estimated by permuting HLA or CMV assignments 20 times. In a later analysis, co-occurring TCRs were grouped using DBSCAN, and TCRdist sequence similarity was added for clustering within HLA-allele-positive subsets. Repertoires with fewer than 30,000 or more than 120,000 public chains, plus five repertoires with anomalous nucleotide sharing, were excluded from co-occurrence clustering. Not all clones reach the TCRdb copy of this immuneACCESS table, which keeps in-frame sequences only. Checked studies attribute under half of the gap to unresolved V genes and leave the rest unexplained. V, J and clone size derive from that table, while D and trimming were established from the DNA sequence. This sample holds about 73,000 clones; around 75% were observed only once. The ten top clones hold over 10% of the sample.

V is cut by 5 bases and J by 2 bases, and the space between the germline ends is 10 bases. Counted from cysteine to phenylalanine, this CDR3 has 13 amino acids. CDR3 DNA only is kept here, 39 bases in frame from base 1. Via the germline V gene, CDR1 is SGHAT and CDR2 FQNNGV. The cohort comprised 666 healthy bone marrow donors. At the time of sampling, all cohort members were nominally healthy, though unrecorded immune exposures were likely present. The donor tested CMV seronegative and was one of the 352 seronegative cohort members. A peripheral blood sample was collected from each donor, and TCR beta sequencing was performed on peripheral blood mononuclear cells. Genomic DNA was extracted from the blood cell samples with the Qiagen DNeasy Blood Extraction Kit.

This chain is built from TRBV11-2 and TRBJ2-7; TRBD2 is a possible D gene, resting on 5 matching bases. The source material was PBMCs. The source is a man aged 70 or older in good health and CMV-seronegative. The DNA sequence is as follows: TGTGCCAGCAGCCCGAGGGCCCCCTACGAGCAGTACTTC. Translated, it gives CASSPRAPYEQYF.